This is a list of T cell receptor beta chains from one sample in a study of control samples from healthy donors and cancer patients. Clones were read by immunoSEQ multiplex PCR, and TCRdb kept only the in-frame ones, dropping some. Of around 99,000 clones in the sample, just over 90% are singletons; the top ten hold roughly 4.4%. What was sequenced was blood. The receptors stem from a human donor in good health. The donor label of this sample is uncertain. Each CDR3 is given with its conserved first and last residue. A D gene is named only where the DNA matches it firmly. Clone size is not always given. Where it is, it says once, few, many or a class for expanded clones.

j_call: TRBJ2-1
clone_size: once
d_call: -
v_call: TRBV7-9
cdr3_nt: TGTGCCAGCAGCTTAGAGCCGGATGAGCAGTTCTTC
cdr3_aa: CASSLEPDEQFF

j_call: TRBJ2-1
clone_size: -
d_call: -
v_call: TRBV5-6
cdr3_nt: TGTGCCAGCAGCCCCCATCGAGGGGTCCGCCGGAACAATGAGCAGTTCTTC
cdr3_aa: CASSPHRGVRRNNEQFF

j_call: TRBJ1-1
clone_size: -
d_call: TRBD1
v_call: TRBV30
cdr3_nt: TGTGCCTGGGTGGGACAGGGGTATGGTGAAGCTTTCTTT
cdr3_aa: CAWVGQGYGEAFF

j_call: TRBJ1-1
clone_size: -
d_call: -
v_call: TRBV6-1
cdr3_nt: TGTGCCAGCAGTGAAGCCGGCGGGGGGATGACTGAAGCTTTCTTT
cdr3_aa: CASSEAGGGMTEAFF

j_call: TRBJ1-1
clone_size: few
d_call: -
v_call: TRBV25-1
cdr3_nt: TGTGCCAGCAGTGAAGGGGTCCCTAACACTGAAGCTTTCTTT
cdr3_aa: CASSEGVPNTEAFF

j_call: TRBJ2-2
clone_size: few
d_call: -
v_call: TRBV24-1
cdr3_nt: TGTGCCACCTGGGACGCACACACCGGGGAGCTGTTTTTT
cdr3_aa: CATWDAHTGELFF

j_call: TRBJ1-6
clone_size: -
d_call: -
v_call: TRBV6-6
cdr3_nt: TGTGCCAGCAGCTACGGACACCCTTCACCCCTCCACTTT
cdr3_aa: CASSYGHPSPLHF

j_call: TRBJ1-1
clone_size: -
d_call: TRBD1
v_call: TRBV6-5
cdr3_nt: TGTGCCAGCAGTTACGATTTTGGGGACAGGGGCCCGGAAGCTTTCTTT
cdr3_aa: CASSYDFGDRGPEAFF

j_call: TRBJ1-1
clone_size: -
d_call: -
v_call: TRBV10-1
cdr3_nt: TGCGCCAGCAGTGATGCCGGGACGTCGAACACTGAAGCTTTCTTT
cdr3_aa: CASSDAGTSNTEAFF

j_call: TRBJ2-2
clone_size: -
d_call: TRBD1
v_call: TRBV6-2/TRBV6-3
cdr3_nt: TGTGCCAGCAGTTTACCGGGACAGGGGTTGAACACCGGGGAGCTGTTTTTT
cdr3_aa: CASSLPGQGLNTGELFF

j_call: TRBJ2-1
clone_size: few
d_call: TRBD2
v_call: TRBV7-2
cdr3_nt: TGTGCCAGCAGGGGGGGGGACTTTTACAATGAGCAGTTCTTC
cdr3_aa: CASRGGDFYNEQFF

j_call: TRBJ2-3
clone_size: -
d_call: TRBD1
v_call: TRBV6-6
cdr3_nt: TGTGCCAGCAGTTACTCTGCAGGGGGCTGGTCCGATACGCAGTATTTT
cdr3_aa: CASSYSAGGWSDTQYF

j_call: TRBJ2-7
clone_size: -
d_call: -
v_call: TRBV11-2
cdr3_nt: TGTGCCAGCAGCTCCCAACGGACCAGCTACGAGCAGTACTTC
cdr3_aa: CASSSQRTSYEQYF

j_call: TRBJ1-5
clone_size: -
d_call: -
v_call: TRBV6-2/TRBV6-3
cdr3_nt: TGTGCCAGCAGTTACGGCCAGCTGATAAATCAGCCCCAGCATTTT
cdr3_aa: CASSYGQLINQPQHF

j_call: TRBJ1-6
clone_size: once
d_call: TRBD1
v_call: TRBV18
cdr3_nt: TGTGCCAGCTCACCTGACAGGGGTATAGTGTCCTATAATTCACCCCTCCACTTT
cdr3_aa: CASSPDRGIVSYNSPLHF

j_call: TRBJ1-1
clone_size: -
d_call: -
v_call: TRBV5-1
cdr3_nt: TGCGCCAGCAGCTTGGGGAGGGGCCCGAACACTGAAGCTTTCTTT
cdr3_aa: CASSLGRGPNTEAFF

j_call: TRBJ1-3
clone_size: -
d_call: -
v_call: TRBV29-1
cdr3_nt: TGCAGCGTTGAGGGCCCGGGGCACGACGGAAACACCATATATTTT
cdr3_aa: CSVEGPGHDGNTIYF

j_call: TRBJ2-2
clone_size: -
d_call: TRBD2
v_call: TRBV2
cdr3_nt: TGTGCCACCGGGGGGAGTTCTAACGGGGAGCTGTTTTTT
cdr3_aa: CATGGSSNGELFF

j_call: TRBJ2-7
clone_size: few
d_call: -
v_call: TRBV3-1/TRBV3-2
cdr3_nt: TGTGCCAGCAGCCCAGACAGGTACGAGCAGTACTTC
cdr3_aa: CASSPDRYEQYF

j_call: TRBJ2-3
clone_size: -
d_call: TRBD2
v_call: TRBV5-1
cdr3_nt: TGCGCCAGCAGCTTGGGACTAGCGGCTAGCACAGATACGCAGTATTTT
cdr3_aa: CASSLGLAASTDTQYF

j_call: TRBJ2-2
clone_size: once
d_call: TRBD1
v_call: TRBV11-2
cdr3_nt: TGTGCCAGCAGCCAAGCTGGGACAGTCACCACCGGGGAGCTGTTTTTT
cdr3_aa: CASSQAGTVTTGELFF

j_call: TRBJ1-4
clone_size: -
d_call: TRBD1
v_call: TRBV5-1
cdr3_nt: TGCGCCAGCAGCACCAGTCCGGGACAGGTTAATGAAAAACTGTTTTTT
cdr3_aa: CASSTSPGQVNEKLFF

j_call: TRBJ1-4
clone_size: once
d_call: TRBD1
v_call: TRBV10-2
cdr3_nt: TGCGCCAGCAGTGAGCCGGGACAGGGAGGGGAAAAACTGTTTTTT
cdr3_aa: CASSEPGQGGEKLFF

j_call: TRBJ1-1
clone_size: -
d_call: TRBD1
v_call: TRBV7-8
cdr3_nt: TGTGCCAGCAGCTCTATACCGGGACAGGGGATGAACACTGAAGCTTTCTTT
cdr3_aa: CASSSIPGQGMNTEAFF

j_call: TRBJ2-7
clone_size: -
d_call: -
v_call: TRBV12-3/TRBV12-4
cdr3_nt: TGTGCCAGCAGTTTAGTAGGAGGCGAGCAGTACTTC
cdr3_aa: CASSLVGGEQYF

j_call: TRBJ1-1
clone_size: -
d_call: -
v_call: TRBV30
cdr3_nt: TGTGCCTGGAGAAGGGGCGACAAGAACACTGAAGCTTTCTTT
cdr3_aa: CAWRRGDKNTEAFF

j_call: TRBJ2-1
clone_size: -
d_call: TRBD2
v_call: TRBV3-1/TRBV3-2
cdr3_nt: TGTGCCAGCAGCCGTCTAGCGGACTCCTACAATGAGCAGTTCTTC
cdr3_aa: CASSRLADSYNEQFF

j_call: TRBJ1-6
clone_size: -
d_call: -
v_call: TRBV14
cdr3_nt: TGTGCCAGCGCTGTTACAGGGAATTCACCCCTCCACTTT
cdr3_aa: CASAVTGNSPLHF

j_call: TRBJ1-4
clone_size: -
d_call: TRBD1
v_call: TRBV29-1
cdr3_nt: TGCAGCGCCAGGGGGGGACAGGCTAATGAAAAACTGTTTTTT
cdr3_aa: CSARGGQANEKLFF

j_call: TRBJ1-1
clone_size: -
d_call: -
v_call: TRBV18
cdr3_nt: TGTGCCAGCTCCAAAGGGGTTGGAAACACTGAAGCTTTCTTT
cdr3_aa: CASSKGVGNTEAFF

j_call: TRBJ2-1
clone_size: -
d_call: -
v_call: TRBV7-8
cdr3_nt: TGTGCCAGCAGCTCAGCCAAGACGTCTGGAAATGAGCAGTTCTTC
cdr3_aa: CASSSAKTSGNEQFF

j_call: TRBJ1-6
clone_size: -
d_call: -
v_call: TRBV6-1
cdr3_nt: TGTGCCAGCAGTGAAGCTGGCAACGGTTCACCCCTCCACTTT
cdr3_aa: CASSEAGNGSPLHF

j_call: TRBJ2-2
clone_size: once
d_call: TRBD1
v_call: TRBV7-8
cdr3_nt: TGTGCCAGCAGCTCGCCACGGGACAGGGGGCTGACCGGGGAGCTGTTTTTT
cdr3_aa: CASSSPRDRGLTGELFF

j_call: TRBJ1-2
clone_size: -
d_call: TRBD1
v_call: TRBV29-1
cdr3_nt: TGCAGCGTTGAAAGAGACAGGGCCGGCTACACCTTC
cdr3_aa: CSVERDRAGYTF

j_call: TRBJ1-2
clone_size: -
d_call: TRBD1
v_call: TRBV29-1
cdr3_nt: TGCAGCGTGACCAGACTCCTGACAGGGGGCGATGGCTACACCTTC
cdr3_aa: CSVTRLLTGGDGYTF

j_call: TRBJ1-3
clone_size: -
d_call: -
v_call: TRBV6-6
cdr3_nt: TGTGCCAGCAGTTACGTGGGTGTAGAGGCTGGAAACACCATATATTTT
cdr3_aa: CASSYVGVEAGNTIYF

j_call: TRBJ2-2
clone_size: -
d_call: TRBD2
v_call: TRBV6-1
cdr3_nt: TGTGCCAGCAGTGAGCCCGCAGGCGGGGGGGGTAACACCGGGGAGCTGTTTTTT
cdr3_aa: CASSEPAGGGGNTGELFF

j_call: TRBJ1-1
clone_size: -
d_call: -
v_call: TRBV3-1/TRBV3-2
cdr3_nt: TGTGCCAGCAGCGAAGGGCCCATGAACACTGAAGCTTTCTTT
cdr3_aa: CASSEGPMNTEAFF

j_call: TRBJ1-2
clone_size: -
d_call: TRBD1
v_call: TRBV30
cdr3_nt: TGTGCCTGGAGACCCCGGGACAGGGGGTACACCTTC
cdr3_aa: CAWRPRDRGYTF

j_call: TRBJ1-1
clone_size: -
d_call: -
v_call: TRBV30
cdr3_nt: TGTGCCTGGGACAGGTGGACTGAAGCTTTCTTT
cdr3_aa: CAWDRWTEAFF

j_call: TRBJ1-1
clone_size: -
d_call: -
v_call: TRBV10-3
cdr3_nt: TGTGCCATCAAGATTTCCACCGCGGGGACTGAAGCTTTCTTT
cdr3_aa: CAIKISTAGTEAFF

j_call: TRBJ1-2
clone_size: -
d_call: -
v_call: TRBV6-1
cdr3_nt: TGTGCCAGCAGTGAAGTCACTGGAGGTGGCTACACCTTC
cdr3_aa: CASSEVTGGGYTF

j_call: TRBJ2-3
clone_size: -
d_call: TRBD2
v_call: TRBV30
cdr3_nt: TGTGCCTGGAGTTTGGGGGGGAGCACAGATACGCAGTATTTT
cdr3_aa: CAWSLGGSTDTQYF

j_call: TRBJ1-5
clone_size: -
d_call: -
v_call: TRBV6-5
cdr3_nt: TGTGCCAGCAGTTATTCATCGGATCAGCCCCAGCATTTT
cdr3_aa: CASSYSSDQPQHF

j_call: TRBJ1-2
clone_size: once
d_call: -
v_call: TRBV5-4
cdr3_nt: TGTGCCAGCAGCTTTTCCTACCAGTATGGCTACACCTTC
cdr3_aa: CASSFSYQYGYTF

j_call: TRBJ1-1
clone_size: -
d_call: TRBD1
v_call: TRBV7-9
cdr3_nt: TGTGCCAGCAGCCTACCAGAATCGACAGGGTTCGCTGAAGCTTTCTTT
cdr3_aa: CASSLPESTGFAEAFF

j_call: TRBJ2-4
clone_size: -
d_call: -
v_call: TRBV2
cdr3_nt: TGTGCCAGCAACTTGGTTGGCATTCAGTACTTC
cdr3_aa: CASNLVGIQYF

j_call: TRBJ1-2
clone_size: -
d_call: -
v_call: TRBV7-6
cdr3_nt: TGTGCCAGCAGCTTAGCCAGGGAGTCTGGCTACACCTTC
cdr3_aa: CASSLARESGYTF